This T cell receptor beta chain was sequenced in a study of PD-L1 blockade in urothelial cancer. Study-level background: About 85% of the 29 patients were men whose urothelial cancer was bladder-origin. Study patients had been treated with 0 to 3 previous chemotherapy regimens.

This clone was detected only once. The CDR3 is made up of 15 amino acids. Germline CDR1 is MDHEN and CDR2 is SYDVKM. Trimming cost V 5 bases and J 5 bases; bases outside gene matches: 12. Assay: immunoSEQ multiplex PCR; the TCRdb copy retains only in-frame clones and omits some. The sample holds 35,000 to 45,000 clones, around 83% seen once. The chain joins TRBV28 to TRBJ2-7; 7 bases line up with TRBD2. Here the sequenced sample was PBMCs, taken around atezolizumab (anti-PD-L1) treatment. The receptor was isolated from a man between 60 and 75 years old with urothelial cancer. The CDR3 spells CASSPPGLGRHEQYF. The CDR3 nucleotides read TGTGCCAGCAGTCCCCCTGGACTCGGGAGGCACGAGCAGTACTTC.